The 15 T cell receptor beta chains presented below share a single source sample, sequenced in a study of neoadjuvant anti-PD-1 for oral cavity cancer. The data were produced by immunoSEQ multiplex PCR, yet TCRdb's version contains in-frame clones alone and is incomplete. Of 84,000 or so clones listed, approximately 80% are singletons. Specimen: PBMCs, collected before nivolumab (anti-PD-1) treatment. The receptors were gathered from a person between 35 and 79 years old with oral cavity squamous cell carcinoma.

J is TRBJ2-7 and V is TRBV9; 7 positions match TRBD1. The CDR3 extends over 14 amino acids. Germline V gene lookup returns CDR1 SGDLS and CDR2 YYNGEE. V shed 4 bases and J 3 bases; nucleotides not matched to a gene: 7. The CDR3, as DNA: TGTGCCAGCAGCCTATCCGGGGACAGCTACGAGCAGTACTTC. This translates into CASSLSGDSYEQYF.

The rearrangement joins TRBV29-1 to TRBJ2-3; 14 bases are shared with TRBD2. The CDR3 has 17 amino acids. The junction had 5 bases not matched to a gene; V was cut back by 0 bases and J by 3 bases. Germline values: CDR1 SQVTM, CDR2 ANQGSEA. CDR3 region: CSVEEGLAGEMTDTQYF. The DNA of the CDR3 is TGCAGCGTTGAAGAGGGACTAGCGGGAGAAATGACAGATACGCAGTATTTT.

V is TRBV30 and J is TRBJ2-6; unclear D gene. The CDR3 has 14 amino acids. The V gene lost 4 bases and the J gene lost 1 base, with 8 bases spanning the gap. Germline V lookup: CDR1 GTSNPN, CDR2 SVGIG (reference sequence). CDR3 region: CAWKQQSGANVLTF. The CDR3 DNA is TGTGCCTGGAAACAGCAGTCTGGGGCCAACGTCCTGACTTTC.

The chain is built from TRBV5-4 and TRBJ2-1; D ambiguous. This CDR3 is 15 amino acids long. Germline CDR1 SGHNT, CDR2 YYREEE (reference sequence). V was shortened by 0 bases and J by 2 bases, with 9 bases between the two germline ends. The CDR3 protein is CASSLGGNAYNEQFF. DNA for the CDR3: TGTGCCAGCAGCTTGGGAGGAAACGCCTACAATGAGCAGTTCTTC. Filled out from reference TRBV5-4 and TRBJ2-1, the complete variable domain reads ETGVTQSPTHLIKTRGQQVTLRCSSQSGHNTVSWYQQALGQGPQFIFQYYREEENGRGNFPPRFSGLQFPNYSSELNVNALELDDSALYLCASSLGGNAYNEQFFGPGTRLTVL.

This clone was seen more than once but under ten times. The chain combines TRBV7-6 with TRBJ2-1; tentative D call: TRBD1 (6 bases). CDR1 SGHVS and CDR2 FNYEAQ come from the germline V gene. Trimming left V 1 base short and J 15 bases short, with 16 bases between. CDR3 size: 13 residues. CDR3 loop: CASSLGARGRPFF. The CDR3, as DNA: TGTGCCAGCAGCTTAGGCGCCAGGGGCAGGCCGTTCTTC.

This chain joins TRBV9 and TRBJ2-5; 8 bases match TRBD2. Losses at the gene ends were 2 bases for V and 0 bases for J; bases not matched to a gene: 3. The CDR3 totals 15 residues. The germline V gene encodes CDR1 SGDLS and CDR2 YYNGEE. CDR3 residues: CASSVSGAYQETQYF. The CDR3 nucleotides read TGTGCCAGCAGCGTTAGCGGGGCGTACCAAGAGACCCAGTACTTC.

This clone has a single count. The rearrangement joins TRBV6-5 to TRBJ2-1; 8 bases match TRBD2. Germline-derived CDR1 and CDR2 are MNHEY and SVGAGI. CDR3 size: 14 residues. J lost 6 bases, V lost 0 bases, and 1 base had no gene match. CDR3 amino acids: CASSYSGTSNEQFF. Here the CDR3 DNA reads TGTGCCAGCAGTTACTCGGGGACTAGCAATGAGCAGTTCTTC.

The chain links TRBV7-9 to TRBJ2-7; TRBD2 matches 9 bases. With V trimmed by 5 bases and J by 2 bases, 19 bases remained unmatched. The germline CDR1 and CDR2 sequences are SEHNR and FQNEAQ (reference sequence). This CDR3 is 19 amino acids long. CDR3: CASSVTPGRASGDPYEQYF. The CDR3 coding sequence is TGTGCCAGCAGCGTAACCCCCGGGAGAGCTAGCGGGGACCCCTACGAGCAGTACTTC.

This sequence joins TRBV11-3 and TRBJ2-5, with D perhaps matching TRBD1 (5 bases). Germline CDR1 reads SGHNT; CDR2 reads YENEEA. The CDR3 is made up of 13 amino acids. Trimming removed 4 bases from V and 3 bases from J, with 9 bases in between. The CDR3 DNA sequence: TGTGCCAGCAGCTCCAGACAGAAAGAGACCCAGTACTTC. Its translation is CASSSRQKETQYF.

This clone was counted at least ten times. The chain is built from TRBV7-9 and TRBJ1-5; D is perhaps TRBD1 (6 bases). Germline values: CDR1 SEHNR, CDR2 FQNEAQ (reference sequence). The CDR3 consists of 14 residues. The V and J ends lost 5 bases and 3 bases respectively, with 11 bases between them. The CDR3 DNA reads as TGTGCCAGCAGCCGACAGGACTTCAATCAGCCCCAGCATTTT. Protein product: CASSRQDFNQPQHF.

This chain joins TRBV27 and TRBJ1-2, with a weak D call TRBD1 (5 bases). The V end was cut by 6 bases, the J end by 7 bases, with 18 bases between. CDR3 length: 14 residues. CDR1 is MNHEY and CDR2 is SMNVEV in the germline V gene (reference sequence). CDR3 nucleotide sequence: TGTGCCAGCAGCCCCCTCGGGGGATGGGGTGGCTACACCTTC. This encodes CASSPLGGWGGYTF.

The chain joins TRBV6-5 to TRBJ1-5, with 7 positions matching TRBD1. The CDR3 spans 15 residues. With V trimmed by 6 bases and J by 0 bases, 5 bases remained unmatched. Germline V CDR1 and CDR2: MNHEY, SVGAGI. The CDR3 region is CASSRTGNSNQPQHF. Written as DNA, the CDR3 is TGTGCCAGCAGCCGGACAGGCAATAGCAATCAGCCCCAGCATTTT.

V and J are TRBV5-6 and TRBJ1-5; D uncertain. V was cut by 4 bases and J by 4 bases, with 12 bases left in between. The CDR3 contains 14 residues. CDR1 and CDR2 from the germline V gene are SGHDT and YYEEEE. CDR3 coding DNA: TGTGCCAGCAGCCTCTCCGACGGGAATCAGCCCCAGCATTTT. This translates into CASSLSDGNQPQHF.

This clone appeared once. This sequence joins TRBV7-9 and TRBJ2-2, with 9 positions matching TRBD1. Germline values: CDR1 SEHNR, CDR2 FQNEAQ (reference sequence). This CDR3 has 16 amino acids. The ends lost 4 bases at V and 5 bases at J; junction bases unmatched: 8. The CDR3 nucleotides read TGTGCCAGCAGCTGGCCGGGACAGGGATATACCGGGGAGCTGTTTTTT. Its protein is CASSWPGQGYTGELFF.

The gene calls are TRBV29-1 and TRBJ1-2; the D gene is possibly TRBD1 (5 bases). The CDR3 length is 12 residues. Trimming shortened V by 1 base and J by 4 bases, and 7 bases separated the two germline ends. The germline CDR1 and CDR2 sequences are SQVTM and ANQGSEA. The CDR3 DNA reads TGCAGCGTTGAAGGGGGGAGCTATGGCTACACCTTC. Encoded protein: CSVEGGSYGYTF.